Here is one TCR beta chain with its context. The antigen is undetermined. The source of the sample is a study of shared clonotypes between healthy human individuals. Overall study: The composition of the donors was a couple of women and three men aged 18 to 49. CD4 naive and CD4 memory each took three plates per donor, while CD8 naive took two and CD8 memory one.

Study-wide results and caveats: Relative to memory subsets, naive subsets generally showed larger estimated richness.

Terminally differentiated effector memory CD45RA+ cells were left out of the naive CD8 fraction, which was CD45RO-negative and positively selected for CCR7. Source study methods: ImmunoSEQ supplied junction-only sequences lacking quality scores, so filtering was different. Clones were sequenced by immunoSEQ multiplex PCR, and TCRdb holds only the in-frame ones, with some missing. V and J calls and clone size are those listed in that table; D and trimming were worked out from the DNA. This table holds under 2,000,000 clones, approximately 94% found once. Sequencing was performed on naive CD8+ T cells sorted from blood. This sequence was found in a man younger than 30 in good health.

CDR3 coding DNA: TGTGCCAGTAGTATTTGGGAACAGGGAGAGCAGTACTTC. Encoded protein: CASSIWEQGEQYF. The chain combines TRBV19 with TRBJ2-7; the D gene is possibly TRBD1 (6 bases). The V end lost 3 bases, the J end lost 7 bases, and 13 bases lay between the germline ends. Germline V gene data show CDR1 as LNHDA and CDR2 as SQIVND (reference sequence). The CDR3 has 13 residues.